The T cell receptor beta chain under discussion was sequenced for a study of shared clonotypes between healthy human individuals. The data were produced by immunoSEQ multiplex PCR, yet TCRdb's version contains in-frame clones alone and is incomplete. The data hold about 2 million clones, with about 95% observed a single time. It was CD45RO-negative cells, positively selected for CCR7, that made up naive CD8 cells, with terminally differentiated effector memory CD45RA+ cells excluded. Per germline, CDR1 SQVTM and CDR2 ANQGSEA. Unmatched junction bases numbered 13, after V lost 8 bases and J lost 2 bases. CDR3 length: 16 amino acids.

This chain uses TRBV29-1 with TRBJ2-5; 11 bases match TRBD1. The sequenced sample consisted of naive CD8+ T cells sorted from blood. The TCR originated in a man between 18 and 29 years old in good health. The CDR3 DNA is TGCAGCCTTGTGGGGCCCGGGGACAGGGGGCAAGAGACCCAGTACTTC. Protein: CSLVGPGDRGQETQYF. Full variable domain (missing parts from reference TRBV29-1 and TRBJ2-5): SAVISQKPSRDICQRGTSLTIQCQVDSQVTMMFWYRQQPGQSLTLIATANQGSEATYESGFVIDKFPISRPNLTFSTLTVSNMSPEDSSIYLCSLVGPGDRGQETQYFGPGTRLLVL.